This T cell receptor (beta chain) stems from a study of T cells in Graves' hyperthyroidism and ophthalmopathy. Study summary: Any treatment followed the collection of peripheral blood at initial diagnosis.

Uncontrolled infection, other autoimmune disease, pregnancy or lactation barred patients from enrollment. Used for diagnoses were clinical symptoms, serum thyroxine and TRAb, thyroid ultrasound and orbital computed tomography. The CDR3 runs to 14 residues. Germline V gives CDR1 LNHDA, CDR2 SQIVND (reference sequence). V lost 4 bases, J lost 9 bases, and 16 bases lay in between. RNA transcripts were the template for amplifying TCR beta CDR3 regions. First-round RT-PCR targeting the TCR CDR3 was performed with the HTBI primer set. MiXCR was run by TCRdb on the multiplex PCR reads, yielding one entry per CDR3 protein. This sample has hundreds of thousands of distinct CDR3 sequences, with approximately 14% found just once. This clonotype has ten or more counts.

The V call is TRBV19, the J call TRBJ2-1; D might be TRBD2 (6 bases). The receptor's source is a woman in her thirties with Graves' hyperthyroidism that later progressed to Graves' ophthalmopathy. Material for sequencing was blood. CDR3 bases: TGTGCCAGTAGTACCGGGAGTCAATCTAGTGAGCAGTTCTTC. Its protein product is CASSTGSQSSEQFF.